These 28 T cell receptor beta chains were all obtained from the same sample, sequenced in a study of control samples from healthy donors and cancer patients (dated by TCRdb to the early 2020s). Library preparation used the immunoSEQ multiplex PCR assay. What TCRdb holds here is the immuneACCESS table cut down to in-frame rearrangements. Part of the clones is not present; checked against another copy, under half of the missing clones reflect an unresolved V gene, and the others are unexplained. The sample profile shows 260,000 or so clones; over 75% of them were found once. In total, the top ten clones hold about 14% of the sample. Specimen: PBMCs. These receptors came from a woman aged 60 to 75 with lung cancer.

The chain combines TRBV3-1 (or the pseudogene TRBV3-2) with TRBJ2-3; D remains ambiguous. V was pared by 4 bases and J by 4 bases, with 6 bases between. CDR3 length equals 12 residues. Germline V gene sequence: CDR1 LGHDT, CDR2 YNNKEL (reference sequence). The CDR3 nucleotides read TGTGCCAGCAGCCCTCACGCAGATACGCAGTATTTT. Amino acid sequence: CASSPHADTQYF.

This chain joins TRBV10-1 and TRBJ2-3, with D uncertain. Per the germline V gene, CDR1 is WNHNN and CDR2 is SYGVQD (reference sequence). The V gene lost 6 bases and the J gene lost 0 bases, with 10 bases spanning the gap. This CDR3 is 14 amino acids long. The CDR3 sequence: CASSLTASTDTQYF. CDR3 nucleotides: TGCGCCAGCAGCCTGACGGCTAGCACAGATACGCAGTATTTT.

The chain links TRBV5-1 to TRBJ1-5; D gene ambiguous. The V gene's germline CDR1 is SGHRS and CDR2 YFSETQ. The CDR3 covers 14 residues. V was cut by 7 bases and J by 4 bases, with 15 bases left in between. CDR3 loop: CASASEGGNQPQHF. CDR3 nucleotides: TGCGCCAGCGCTTCGGAGGGAGGGAATCAGCCCCAGCATTTT.

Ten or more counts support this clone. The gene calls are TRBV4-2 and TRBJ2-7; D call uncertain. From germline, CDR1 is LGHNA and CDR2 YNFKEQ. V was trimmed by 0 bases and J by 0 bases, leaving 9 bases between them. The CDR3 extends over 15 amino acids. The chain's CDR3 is CASSQDYDTSYEQYF. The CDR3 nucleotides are TGTGCCAGCAGCCAAGACTACGATACCTCCTACGAGCAGTACTTC.

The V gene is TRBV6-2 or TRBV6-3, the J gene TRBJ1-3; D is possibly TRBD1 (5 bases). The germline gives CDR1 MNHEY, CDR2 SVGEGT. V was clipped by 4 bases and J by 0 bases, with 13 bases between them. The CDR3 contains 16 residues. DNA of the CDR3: TGTGCCAGCAGTTCGGGGCTTCACCTCTCTGGAAACACCATATATTTT. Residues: CASSSGLHLSGNTIYF.

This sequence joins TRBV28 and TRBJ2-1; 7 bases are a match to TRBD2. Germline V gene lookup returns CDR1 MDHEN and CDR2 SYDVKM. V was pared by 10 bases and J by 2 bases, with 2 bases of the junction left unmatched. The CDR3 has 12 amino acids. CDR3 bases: TGTGCCACTGGGAGGGCCTACAATGAGCAGTTCTTC. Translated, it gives CATGRAYNEQFF.

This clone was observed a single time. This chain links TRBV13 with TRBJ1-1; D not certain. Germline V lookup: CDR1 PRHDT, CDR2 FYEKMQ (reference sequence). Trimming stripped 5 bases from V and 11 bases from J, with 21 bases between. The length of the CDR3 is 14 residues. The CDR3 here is CASSDLASGLRAFF. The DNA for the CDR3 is TGTGCCAGCAGCGATCTCGCGTCCGGGCTCCGGGCTTTCTTT.

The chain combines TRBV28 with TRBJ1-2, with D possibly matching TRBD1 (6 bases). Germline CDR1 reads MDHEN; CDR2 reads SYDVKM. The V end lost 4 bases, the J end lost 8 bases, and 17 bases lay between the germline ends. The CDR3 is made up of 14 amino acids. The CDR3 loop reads CASSSIDRRNGYTF. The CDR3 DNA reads TGTGCCAGCAGTTCAATCGACAGGAGGAACGGCTACACCTTC.

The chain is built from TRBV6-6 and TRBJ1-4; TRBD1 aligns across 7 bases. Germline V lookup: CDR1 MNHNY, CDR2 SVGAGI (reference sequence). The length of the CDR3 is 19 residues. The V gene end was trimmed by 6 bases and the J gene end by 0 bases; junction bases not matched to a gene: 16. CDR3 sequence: CASSRRTGAPNATNEKLFF. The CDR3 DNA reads TGTGCCAGCAGCCGAAGGACAGGAGCACCCAATGCAACTAATGAAAAACTGTTTTTT.

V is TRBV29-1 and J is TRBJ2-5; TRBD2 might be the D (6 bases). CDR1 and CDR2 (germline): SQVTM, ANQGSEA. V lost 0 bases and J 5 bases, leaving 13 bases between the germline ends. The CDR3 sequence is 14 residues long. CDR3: CSVEEWQAGETQYF. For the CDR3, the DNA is TGCAGCGTTGAAGAGTGGCAGGCGGGGGAGACCCAGTACTTC.

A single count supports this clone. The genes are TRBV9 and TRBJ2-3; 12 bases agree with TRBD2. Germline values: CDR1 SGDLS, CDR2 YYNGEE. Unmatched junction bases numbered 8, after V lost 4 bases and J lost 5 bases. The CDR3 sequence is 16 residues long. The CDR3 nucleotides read TGTGCCAGCAGCCCTCCTAGCGGGGGGGCCATAGATACGCAGTATTTT. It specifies CASSPPSGGAIDTQYF.

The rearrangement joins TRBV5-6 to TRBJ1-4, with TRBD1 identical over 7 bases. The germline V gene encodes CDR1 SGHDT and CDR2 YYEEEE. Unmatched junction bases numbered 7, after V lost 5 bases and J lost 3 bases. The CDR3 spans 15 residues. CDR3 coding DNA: TGTGCCAGCAGTTCAGGGGGAGGGCCTAATGAAAAACTGTTTTTT. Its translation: CASSSGGGPNEKLFF.

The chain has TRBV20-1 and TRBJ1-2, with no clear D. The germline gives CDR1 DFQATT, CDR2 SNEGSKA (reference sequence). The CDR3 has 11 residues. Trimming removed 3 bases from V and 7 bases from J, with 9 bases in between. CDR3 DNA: TGCAGTGCTAGCTGGGAGCGTGGCTACACCTTC. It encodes CSASWERGYTF.

CDR3 residues: CASSRSSANTGELFF. In nucleotides, the CDR3 is TGTGCCAGCAGTCGGAGCAGCGCGAACACCGGGGAGCTGTTTTTT. The chain uses TRBV2 and TRBJ2-2; D is undetermined. Trimming removed 5 bases at V and 0 bases at J, with 10 bases between. Germline V gives CDR1 SNHLY, CDR2 FYNNEI. The CDR3 contains 15 residues.

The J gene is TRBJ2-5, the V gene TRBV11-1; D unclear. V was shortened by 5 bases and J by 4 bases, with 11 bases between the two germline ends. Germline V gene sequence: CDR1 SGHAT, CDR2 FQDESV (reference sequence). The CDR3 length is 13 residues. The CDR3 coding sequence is TGTGCCAGCAGCGATCGCCCGAGAGAGACCCAGTACTTC. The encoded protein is CASSDRPRETQYF.

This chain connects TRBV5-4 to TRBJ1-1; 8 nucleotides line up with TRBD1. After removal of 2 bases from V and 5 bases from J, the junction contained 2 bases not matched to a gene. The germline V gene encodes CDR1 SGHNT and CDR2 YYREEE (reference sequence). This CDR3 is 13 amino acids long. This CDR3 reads CASSLQGGTEAFF. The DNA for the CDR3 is TGTGCCAGCAGCTTACAGGGGGGGACTGAAGCTTTCTTT. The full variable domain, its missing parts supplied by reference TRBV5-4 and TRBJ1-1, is ETGVTQSPTHLIKTRGQQVTLRCSSQSGHNTVSWYQQALGQGPQFIFQYYREEENGRGNFPPRFSGLQFPNYSSELNVNALELDDSALYLCASSLQGGTEAFFGQGTRLTVV.

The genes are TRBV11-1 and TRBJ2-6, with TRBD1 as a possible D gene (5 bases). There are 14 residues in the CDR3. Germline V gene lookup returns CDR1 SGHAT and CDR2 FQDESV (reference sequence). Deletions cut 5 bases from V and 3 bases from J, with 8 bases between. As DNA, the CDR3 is TGTGCCAGCAGCCCAGGGTATGGGGCCAACGTCCTGACTTTC. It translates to CASSPGYGANVLTF.

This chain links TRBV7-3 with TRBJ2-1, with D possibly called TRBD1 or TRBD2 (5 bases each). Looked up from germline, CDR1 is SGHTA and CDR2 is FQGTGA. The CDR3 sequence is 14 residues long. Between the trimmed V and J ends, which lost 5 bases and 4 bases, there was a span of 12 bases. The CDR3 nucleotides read TGTGCCAGCAGCCGCCGGGGCGGGTACAATGAGCAGTTCTTC. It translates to CASSRRGGYNEQFF.

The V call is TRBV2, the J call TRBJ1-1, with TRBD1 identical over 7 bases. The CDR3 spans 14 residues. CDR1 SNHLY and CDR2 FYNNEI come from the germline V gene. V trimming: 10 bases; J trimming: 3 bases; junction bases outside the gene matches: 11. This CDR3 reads CATQTGAGDTEAFF. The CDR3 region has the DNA TGTGCCACACAAACAGGGGCCGGGGACACTGAAGCTTTCTTT. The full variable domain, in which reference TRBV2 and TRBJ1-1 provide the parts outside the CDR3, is EPEVTQTPSHQVTQMGQEVILRCVPISNHLYFYWYRQILGQKVEFLVSFYNNEISEKSEIFDDQFSVERPDGSNFTLKIRSTKLEDSAMYFCATQTGAGDTEAFFGQGTRLTVV.

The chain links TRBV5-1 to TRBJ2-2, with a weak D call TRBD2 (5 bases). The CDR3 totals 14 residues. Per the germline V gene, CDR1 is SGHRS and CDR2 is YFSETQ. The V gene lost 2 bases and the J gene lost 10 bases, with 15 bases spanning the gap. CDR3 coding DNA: TGCGCCAGCAGCTTACAAGCGGAAAAGGAGGAGCTGTTTTTT. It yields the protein CASSLQAEKEELFF.

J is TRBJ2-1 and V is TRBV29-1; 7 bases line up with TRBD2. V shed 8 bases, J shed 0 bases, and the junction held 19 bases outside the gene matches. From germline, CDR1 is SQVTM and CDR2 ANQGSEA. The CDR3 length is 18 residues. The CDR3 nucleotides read TGCAGCCGCGGCAGCCCCGGGACTAACTGGCGCTCCTACAATGAGCAGTTCTTC. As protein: CSRGSPGTNWRSYNEQFF.

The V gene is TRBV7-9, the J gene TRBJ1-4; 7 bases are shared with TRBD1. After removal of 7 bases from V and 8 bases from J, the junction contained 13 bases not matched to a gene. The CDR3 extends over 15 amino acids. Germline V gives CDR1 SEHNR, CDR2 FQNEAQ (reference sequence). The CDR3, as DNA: TGTGCCAGCACCTACCCCGGGACAGTACTCGAAAAACTGTTTTTT. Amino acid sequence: CASTYPGTVLEKLFF.

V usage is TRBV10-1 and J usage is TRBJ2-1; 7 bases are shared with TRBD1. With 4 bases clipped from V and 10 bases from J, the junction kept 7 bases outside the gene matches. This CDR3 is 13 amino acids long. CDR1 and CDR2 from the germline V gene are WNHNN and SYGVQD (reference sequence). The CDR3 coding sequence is TGCGCCAGCAGTGTCCAGGGGGAAAGCGAGCAGTTCTTC. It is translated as CASSVQGESEQFF.

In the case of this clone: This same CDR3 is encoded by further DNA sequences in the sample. CDR3: CASSLTTANYGYTF. The CDR3 region has the DNA TGCGCCAGCAGCTTGACCACGGCTAACTATGGCTACACCTTC. The V gene is TRBV5-1, the J gene TRBJ1-2; D gene ambiguous. Trimming took off 1 base at V and 0 bases at J, with 7 bases between the two ends. The CDR3 extends over 14 amino acids. CDR1 SGHRS and CDR2 YFSETQ come from the germline V gene.

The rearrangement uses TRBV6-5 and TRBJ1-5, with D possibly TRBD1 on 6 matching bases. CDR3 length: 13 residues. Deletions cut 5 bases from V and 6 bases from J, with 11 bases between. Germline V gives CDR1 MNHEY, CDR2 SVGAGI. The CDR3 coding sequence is TGTGCCAGCAGTACAGGGTATCGTCAGCCCCAGCATTTT. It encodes CASSTGYRQPQHF.

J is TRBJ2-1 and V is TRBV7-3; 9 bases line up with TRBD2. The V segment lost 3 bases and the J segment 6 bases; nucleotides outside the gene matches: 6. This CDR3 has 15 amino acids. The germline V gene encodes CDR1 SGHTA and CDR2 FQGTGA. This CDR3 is CASSFQGTSPNEQFF. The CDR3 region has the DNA TGTGCCAGCAGCTTCCAGGGGACTAGCCCCAATGAGCAGTTCTTC. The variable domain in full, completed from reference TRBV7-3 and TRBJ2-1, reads GAGVSQTPSNKVTEKGKYVELRCDPISGHTALYWYRQSLGQGPEFLIYFQGTGAADDSGLPNDRFFAVRPEGSVSTLKIQRTERGDSAVYLCASSFQGTSPNEQFFGPGTRLTVL.

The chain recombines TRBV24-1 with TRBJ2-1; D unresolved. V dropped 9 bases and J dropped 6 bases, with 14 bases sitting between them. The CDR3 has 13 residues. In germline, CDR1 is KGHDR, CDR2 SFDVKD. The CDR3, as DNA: TGTGCCACCGGCCCTGGATTGGTCAATGAGCAGTTCTTC. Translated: CATGPGLVNEQFF.

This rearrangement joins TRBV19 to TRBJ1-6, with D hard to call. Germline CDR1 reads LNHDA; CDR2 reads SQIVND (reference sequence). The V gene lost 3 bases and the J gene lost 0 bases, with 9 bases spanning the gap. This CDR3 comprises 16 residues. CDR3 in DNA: TGTGCCAGTAGTATCAGAGGGAGCTCCTATAATTCACCCCTCCACTTT. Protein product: CASSIRGSSYNSPLHF.